Presented here are 25 T cell receptor beta chains from one specimen sequenced in a study of human T cells and chemical hapten exposure. Time point given: patch test 1, 2 weeks after DPC sensitization. Documented treatment: therapeutic diphenylcyclopropenone sensitization with weekly scalp DPC. TCRdb re-called the RACE reads with MiXCR, one entry per CDR3 protein. The sample includes just over 80,000 distinct CDR3 sequences, approximately 12% of them seen just once. Material: whole blood, obtained in connection with sensitization to the hapten diphenylcyclopropenone (DPC). These receptors were taken from a woman aged 45 to 65 with alopecia areata. Some clones in this sample may be carry-over from other donors' samples.

This clonotype came up many times. The rearrangement uses TRBV30 and TRBJ2-3; 10 positions match TRBD2. The CDR3 is 15 residues long. Germline V gene lookup returns CDR1 GTSNPN and CDR2 SVGIG (reference sequence). V lost 3 bases to trimming and J lost 1 base; unmatched junction nucleotides: 4. CDR3 sequence: CAWRALAGGTDTQYF. CDR3 DNA: TGTGCCTGGAGGGCTCTAGCGGGGGGCACAGATACGCAGTATTTT.

This clonotype occurred a few times. V and J are TRBV30 and TRBJ1-5; TRBD1 is a possible D gene (5 bases). Trimming shortened V by 2 bases and J by 0 bases, and 17 bases separated the two germline ends. The CDR3 is 17 residues long. Germline CDR1 and CDR2: GTSNPN and SVGIG (reference sequence). DNA for the CDR3: TGTGCCTGGAGTCCTGCGATGGGGGACTATAGCAATCAGCCCCAGCATTTT. It translates to CAWSPAMGDYSNQPQHF.

This clonotype was seen many times. J is TRBJ2-3 and V is TRBV5-1; 12 bases fit TRBD2. This CDR3 spans 16 amino acids. Germline V gene sequence: CDR1 SGHRS, CDR2 YFSETQ. With 2 bases clipped from V and 2 bases from J, the junction kept 3 bases outside the gene matches. The CDR3 region has the DNA TGCGCCAGCAGCTTTGGGACTAGCGGGTACACAGATACGCAGTATTTT. It is translated as CASSFGTSGYTDTQYF.

This clonotype was detected ten times or more. The chain has TRBV11-2 and TRBJ2-1, with TRBD1 identical over 9 bases. J lost 3 bases, V lost 7 bases, and 10 bases had no gene match. Germline CDR1 SGHAT, CDR2 FQNNGV. This CDR3 has 16 residues. The CDR3 loop reads CASIPSRGQGYNEQFF. Here the CDR3 DNA reads TGTGCCAGCATCCCGAGCCGGGGACAGGGCTACAATGAGCAGTTCTTC. Filled out from reference TRBV11-2 and TRBJ2-1, the complete variable domain reads EAGVAQSPRYKIIEKRQSVAFWCNPISGHATLYWYQQILGQGPKLLIQFQNNGVVDDSQLPKDRFSAERLKGVDSTLKIQPAKLEDSAVYLCASIPSRGQGYNEQFFGPGTRLTVL.

This clonotype was detected many times. The chain is built from TRBV15 and TRBJ2-5; D is uncertain. V lost 1 base, J lost 4 bases, and 16 bases lay in between. Per germline, CDR1 LNHNV and CDR2 YYDKDF (reference sequence). The CDR3 is 16 residues long. The CDR3 bases are TGTGCCACCAGCAGAGTGTCTGGTAAAGGGCCAGAGACCCAGTACTTC. Encoded protein: CATSRVSGKGPETQYF.

This clonotype appeared many times. V and J are TRBV28 and TRBJ2-7, with TRBD1 matching 7 bases. The CDR3 loop spans 15 amino acids. Per the germline V gene, CDR1 is MDHEN and CDR2 is SYDVKM. The ends lost 6 bases at V and 2 bases at J; junction bases unmatched: 10. CDR3 sequence reads: CASRPAGTETYEQYF. CDR3 sequence (DNA): TGTGCCAGCAGACCTGCCGGGACAGAGACCTACGAGCAGTACTTC.

This clonotype was picked up a small number of times. This chain connects TRBV3-1 to TRBJ1-6; possibly TRBD1 for D (5 bases). Germline V gene sequence: CDR1 LGHDT, CDR2 YNNKEL (reference sequence). Trimming stripped 2 bases from V and 12 bases from J, with 20 bases between. The CDR3 runs to 16 residues. The CDR3 DNA reads as TGTGCCAGCAGCCAACCGGGGACCGGCCAGGGAAGACCCCTCCACTTT. It translates to CASSQPGTGQGRPLHF. Drawing the rest from reference TRBV3-1 and TRBJ1-6, the complete variable domain is DTAVSQTPKYLVTQMGNDKSIKCEQNLGHDTMYWYKQDSKKFLKIMFSYNNKELIINETVPNRFSPKSPDKAHLNLHINSLELGDSAVYFCASSQPGTGQGRPLHFGNGTRLTVT.

V gene TRBV6-6 combines with J gene TRBJ1-5; maybe TRBD1 (6 bases). V lost 6 bases and J 3 bases, leaving 12 bases between the germline ends. Germline assignment: CDR1 MNHNY and CDR2 SVGAGI (reference sequence). The CDR3 runs 14 residues. The CDR3 DNA reads TGTGCCAGCAGAAAGGACAGCTTCAATCAGCCCCAGCATTTT. It is translated as CASRKDSFNQPQHF.

This clonotype was counted between two and nine times. This chain links TRBV3-1 with TRBJ2-7, with TRBD1 matching 8 bases. With V trimmed by 4 bases and J by 11 bases, 7 bases remained unmatched. The germline V gene has CDR1 LGHDT and CDR2 YNNKEL (reference sequence). This CDR3 comprises 12 residues. The CDR3 coding sequence is TGTGCCAGCAGCCCCGACAGGGGCCGCGAGTACTTC. The encoded protein is CASSPDRGREYF.

The gene calls are TRBV18 and TRBJ1-6; tentative D call: TRBD1 (5 bases). This CDR3 spans 15 amino acids. Germline V gives CDR1 KGHSH, CDR2 LQKENI. V gave up 3 bases and J gave up 7 bases, with 13 bases separating them. CDR3 in DNA: TGTGCCAGCTCACCTTTAGGACATGACAATTCACCCCTCCACTTT. Its translation is CASSPLGHDNSPLHF.

This clonotype was seen ten or more times. The chain is built from TRBV4-3 and TRBJ2-1; D assignment may be TRBD1 or TRBD2 (6 bases each). This CDR3 is 17 amino acids long. The germline gives CDR1 LGHNA, CDR2 YSLEER. Trimming stripped 0 bases from V and 4 bases from J, with 16 bases between. DNA of the CDR3: TGCGCCAGCAGCCAAGATCCGGCGGGACAATCGTACAATGAGCAGTTCTTC. This encodes CASSQDPAGQSYNEQFF.

CDR3 loop: CASRILAGGPNEQFF. As DNA, the CDR3 is TGTGCCAGCAGGATACTAGCGGGAGGGCCCAATGAGCAGTTCTTC. The rearrangement links TRBV6-1 to TRBJ2-1, with 13 bases aligning to TRBD2. Germline V gene sequence: CDR1 MNHNS, CDR2 SASEGT. V shed 6 bases and J 6 bases; nucleotides not matched to a gene: 5. There are 15 residues in the CDR3.

The genes are TRBV29-1 and TRBJ2-2; D assignment may be TRBD1 or TRBD2 (7 bases each). The CDR3 runs to 14 residues. Germline loops: CDR1 SQVTM, CDR2 ANQGSEA. The ends were cut back, 4 bases at V and 5 bases at J, with 14 bases in the middle. The CDR3 here is CSVGTGLETGELFF. The CDR3 DNA reads TGCAGCGTTGGGACAGGACTAGAAACCGGGGAGCTGTTTTTT.

In its sample, this clonotype ranks as medium-sized (0.01 to 0.1%). V usage is TRBV20-1 and J usage is TRBJ2-7; 7 bases match TRBD2. This CDR3 region has 15 residues. The V and J ends lost 6 bases and 1 base, in that order; junction bases with no gene match: 12. Germline V CDR1 and CDR2: DFQATT, SNEGSKA (reference sequence). CDR3 in amino acids: CSAHNLGTTSYEQYF. The CDR3 coding sequence is TGCAGTGCCCATAACCTCGGGACTACTTCCTACGAGCAGTACTTC.

This clonotype was picked up many times. The V gene is TRBV3-1, the J gene TRBJ2-1; D is unclear. The germline V and J ends were trimmed by 1 base and 7 bases, with 5 bases remaining between them. The CDR3 totals 12 residues. Germline loops: CDR1 LGHDT, CDR2 YNNKEL (reference sequence). CDR3 in amino acids: CASSQGYNEQFF. The CDR3 DNA reads as TGTGCCAGCAGCCAAGGCTATAATGAGCAGTTCTTC.

The rearrangement links TRBV9 to TRBJ2-7, with 9 bases that match TRBD1. From germline, CDR1 is SGDLS and CDR2 YYNGEE. With V trimmed by 0 bases and J by 2 bases, 9 bases remained unmatched. The CDR3 runs to 17 residues. CDR3 DNA: TGTGCCAGCAGCGTAGCCTTCGATGGGGACAGGGCCTACGAGCAGTACTTC. It specifies CASSVAFDGDRAYEQYF.

The chain is built from TRBV6-2 or TRBV6-3 and TRBJ2-3, with 12 bases that match TRBD2. J lost 5 bases, V lost 0 bases, and 6 bases had no gene match. The CDR3 contains 17 residues. From germline, CDR1 is MNHEY and CDR2 SVGEGT. The chain's CDR3 is CASSYSTTSGSGDTQYF. The DNA of the CDR3 is TGTGCCAGCAGTTACTCGACGACTAGCGGGAGTGGAGATACGCAGTATTTT.

In its sample, this clonotype was seen many times. This chain links TRBV3-1 with TRBJ1-5; D is possibly TRBD1 (6 bases). Germline values: CDR1 LGHDT, CDR2 YNNKEL (reference sequence). The CDR3 is 19 residues long. Trimming took 4 bases from V and 1 from J, leaving 23 bases between them. The CDR3 spells CASSRGTAGVGGSNQPQHF. CDR3 in DNA: TGTGCCAGCAGCCGAGGAACCGCAGGGGTTGGAGGAAGCAATCAGCCCCAGCATTTT.

The chain has TRBV29-1 and TRBJ2-3, with D unclear. Per germline, CDR1 SQVTM and CDR2 ANQGSEA. CDR3 length: 10 amino acids. CDR3 DNA sequence: TGCAGAAACCCCCTGGATACGCAGTATTTT. Translated, it gives CRNPLDTQYF.

V gene TRBV7-2 combines with J gene TRBJ2-3; D is perhaps TRBD1 or TRBD2 (5 bases each). Germline CDR1 is SGHTA and CDR2 is FQGNSA. The CDR3 spans 15 residues. V was cut by 1 base and J by 2 bases, with 10 bases left in between. CDR3 protein: CASSLVSGPTDTQYF. The CDR3 region has the DNA TGTGCCAGCAGCTTAGTATCGGGACCCACAGATACGCAGTATTTT.

V gene TRBV6-1 combines with J gene TRBJ2-3, with D maybe TRBD1 (6 bases). Germline lookup yields CDR1 MNHNS and CDR2 SASEGT. V was cut by 7 bases and J by 2 bases, with 10 bases left in between. This CDR3 is 13 amino acids long. The CDR3 here is CASKNRVTDTQYF. The CDR3 DNA is TGTGCCAGCAAGAACAGGGTCACAGATACGCAGTATTTT.

This chain uses TRBV3-1 with TRBJ1-1, with D perhaps TRBD1 (5 bases). V gave up 5 bases and J gave up 0 bases, with 19 bases separating them. The CDR3 is made up of 17 amino acids. Germline lookup yields CDR1 LGHDT and CDR2 YNNKEL (reference sequence). CDR3 coding DNA: TGTGCCAGCAGCTTGGAGAGAGCAGGGCGGGTGAACACTGAAGCTTTCTTT. Encoded protein: CASSLERAGRVNTEAFF. The whole variable domain, filled in from reference TRBV3-1 and TRBJ1-1, reads DTAVSQTPKYLVTQMGNDKSIKCEQNLGHDTMYWYKQDSKKFLKIMFSYNNKELIINETVPNRFSPKSPDKAHLNLHINSLELGDSAVYFCASSLERAGRVNTEAFFGQGTRLTVV.

The V gene is TRBV5-1, the J gene TRBJ2-3; 7 bases line up with TRBD2. V trimming: 3 bases; J trimming: 1 base; junction bases outside the gene matches: 8. From germline, CDR1 is SGHRS and CDR2 YFSETQ. The CDR3 length is 16 residues. The CDR3 spells CASSWAGGRRTDTQYF. CDR3 sequence (DNA): TGCGCCAGCAGCTGGGCCGGGGGGAGACGCACAGATACGCAGTATTTT.

The V call is TRBV7-9, the J call TRBJ1-4; tentatively, D is TRBD1 (5 bases). The CDR3 is 17 residues long. Between the trimmed V and J ends, which lost 5 bases and 0 bases, there was a span of 16 bases. CDR1 is SEHNR and CDR2 is FQNEAQ in the germline V gene (reference sequence). The CDR3 loop is CASSPVGAATTNEKLFF. In DNA form, the CDR3 reads TGTGCCAGCAGCCCCGTCGGGGCGGCCACAACTAATGAAAAACTGTTTTTT.

This clonotype showed up just a few times. The chain is built from TRBV7-9 and TRBJ1-4; 7 bases map to TRBD1. The CDR3 has 14 residues. CDR1 is SEHNR, CDR2 FQNEAQ, per germline (reference sequence). Trimming took 5 bases from V and 4 from J; bases not matched to a gene: 4. In DNA, the CDR3 is TGTGCCAGCAGCCGGGGACAGATTAATGAAAAACTGTTTTTT. This translates into CASSRGQINEKLFF.